One and the same sample provided the 14 T cell receptor beta chains below, sequenced in a study of blood T cells in healthy people across ages. The authors ran a second PCR of about 6 to 12 cycles using a sample-barcoded 5' primer and a J-beta primer mix. TCRdb reprocessed the 5' RACE reads via MiXCR and lists one record per CDR3 protein. The sample lists around 700,000 distinct CDR3 sequences, roughly 25% occurring once. This sample also belongs to another study, concerning T cells of mothers and their children.

The sequencing sample was made of blood. These TCRs come from a boy between 10 and 17 years old in good health.

There are a few counts of this clonotype. The chain combines TRBV20-1 with TRBJ1-5; perhaps TRBD1 as D (5 bases). V was cut by 7 bases and J by 2 bases, with 12 bases left in between. The CDR3 length is 13 residues. Germline values: CDR1 DFQATT, CDR2 SNEGSKA (reference sequence). CDR3 in DNA: TGCAGTGGTTCCCCGGGGGGCAATCAGCCCCAGCATTTT. Residues: CSGSPGGNQPQHF.

This clonotype was seen a few times. The chain recombines TRBV28 with TRBJ2-1; the match to TRBD2 covers 15 bases. This CDR3 contains 18 residues. V dropped 6 bases and J dropped 5; count of bases not matched to a gene: 11. Germline V CDR1 and CDR2: MDHEN, SYDVKM. The CDR3 here is CASSLNGLAGGPHNEQFF. In DNA form, the CDR3 reads TGTGCCAGCAGCCTTAACGGACTAGCGGGGGGGCCTCACAATGAGCAGTTCTTC. The variable domain in full, with the rest retrieved from reference TRBV28 and TRBJ2-1, is DVKVTQSSRYLVKRTGEKVFLECVQDMDHENMFWYRQDPGLGLRLIYFSYDVKMKEKGDIPEGYSVSREKKERFSLILESASTNQTSMYLCASSLNGLAGGPHNEQFFGPGTRLTVL.

This clonotype showed up just a few times. The CDR3 reads CASSRGLAGVSEQYF. As DNA, the CDR3 is TGTGCCAGCAGCCGCGGACTAGCGGGAGTATCCGAGCAGTACTTC. The rearrangement joins TRBV3-1 to TRBJ2-5; the match to TRBD2 covers 13 bases. With the DNA end fitting TRBJ2-7 better, the J assignment may be wrong. This CDR3 is built from 15 residues. Germline V gives CDR1 LGHDT, CDR2 YNNKEL (reference sequence).

About this clonotype: This clone may be a read error of a much larger clone one base away. The CDR3 sequence: CASSAGLAAYNEQFF. CDR3 nucleotide sequence: TGTGCCAGCAGCGCGGGACTAGCGGCCTACAATGAGCAGTTCTTC. The rearrangement links TRBV2 to TRBJ2-1, with 11 bases lining up with TRBD2. Germline V CDR1 and CDR2: SNHLY, FYNNEI. The CDR3 has 15 amino acids. V lost 6 bases and J lost 2; bases outside the gene matches: 3. The complete variable domain, with remaining parts taken from reference TRBV2 and TRBJ2-1, reads EPEVTQTPSHQVTQMGQEVILRCVPISNHLYFYWYRQILGQKVEFLVSFYNNEISEKSEIFDDQFSVERPDGSNFTLKIRSTKLEDSAMYFCASSAGLAAYNEQFFGPGTRLTVL.

This chain uses TRBV13 with TRBJ2-2, with no clear D. The CDR3 spans 17 residues. The germline V and J ends were trimmed by 4 bases and 7 bases, with 22 bases remaining between them. Germline V lookup: CDR1 PRHDT, CDR2 FYEKMQ (reference sequence). This chain's CDR3 is CASSSRTYGVDGGELFF. In nucleotides, the CDR3 is TGTGCCAGCAGCTCCCGCACATACGGTGTGGACGGCGGGGAGCTGTTTTTT.

This sequence joins TRBV13 and TRBJ2-3; no clear D gene. The CDR3 totals 15 residues. CDR1 is PRHDT and CDR2 is FYEKMQ in the germline V gene (reference sequence). The V end was cut by 2 bases, the J end by 2 bases, with 11 bases between. The CDR3 loop is CASSLRSGDTDTQYF. CDR3 nucleotides: TGTGCCAGCAGCTTAAGGTCAGGAGACACAGATACGCAGTATTTT.

This clonotype has only a few counts. This chain connects TRBV29-1 to TRBJ2-2; D perhaps matches TRBD1 (5 bases). Trimming removed 1 base at V and 5 bases at J, with 8 bases between. The CDR3 is 13 amino acids. Germline V CDR1 and CDR2: SQVTM, ANQGSEA. The chain's CDR3 is CSVEGSGTGELFF. As DNA, the CDR3 is TGCAGCGTTGAAGGGTCAGGGACCGGGGAGCTGTTTTTT.

The sample holds a few counts of this clonotype. The chain couples TRBV7-9 to TRBJ2-7; the D is unclear. Trimming removed 5 bases at V and 7 bases at J, with 12 bases between. This CDR3 region has 12 residues. The germline V gene encodes CDR1 SEHNR and CDR2 FQNEAQ (reference sequence). In nucleotides, the CDR3 is TGTGCCAGCAGCCCATTATCGGCAGAGCAGTACTTC. It translates to CASSPLSAEQYF. The entire variable domain, with the rest obtained from reference TRBV7-9 and TRBJ2-7, is as follows: DTGVSQNPRHKITKRGQNVTFRCDPISEHNRLYWYRQTLGQGPEFLTYFQNEAQLEKSRLLSDRFSAERPKGSFSTLEIQRTEQGDSAMYLCASSPLSAEQYFGPGTRLTVT.

This clonotype was recorded only once. The rearrangement uses TRBV20-1 and TRBJ1-1; a weak D match, TRBD1 (5 bases). Trimming took 3 bases from V and 4 from J, leaving 21 bases between them. Germline CDR1 is DFQATT and CDR2 is SNEGSKA (reference sequence). There are 16 residues in the CDR3. CDR3 nucleotide sequence: TGCAGTGCTAGGAGGGGAAATCTTGGCAAGAGCACTGAAGCTTTCTTT. It specifies CSARRGNLGKSTEAFF.

This clonotype was seen a handful of times. The chain has TRBV29-1 and TRBJ2-1, with D tentatively TRBD2 (6 bases). Per the germline V gene, CDR1 is SQVTM and CDR2 is ANQGSEA. V lost 7 bases and J lost 5, with 15 bases in between. This CDR3 has 13 amino acids. The CDR3 DNA reads as TGCAGCGGCTCCCTAGCGAACAACAATGAGCAGTTCTTC. Protein sequence: CSGSLANNNEQFF.

The gene calls are TRBV7-9 and TRBJ1-2; tentative D call: TRBD1 (5 bases). Trimming removed 1 base from V and 7 bases from J, with 13 bases in between. The CDR3 totals 14 residues. Germline V gives CDR1 SEHNR, CDR2 FQNEAQ (reference sequence). As DNA, the CDR3 is TGTGCCAGCAGCTTAGACGTAGGGGCCGGTGGCTACACCTTC. Protein sequence: CASSLDVGAGGYTF.

This clonotype was found a few times. The chain joins TRBV20-1 to TRBJ2-5; the D gene is possibly TRBD1 (5 bases). The germline CDR1 and CDR2 sequences are DFQATT and SNEGSKA (reference sequence). The ends were cut back, 1 base at V and 4 bases at J, with 13 bases in the middle. The CDR3 loop spans 14 amino acids. CDR3 residues: CSARGRQGAETQYF. For the CDR3, the DNA is TGCAGTGCTAGAGGGAGACAAGGGGCAGAGACCCAGTACTTC.

J is TRBJ2-5 and V is TRBV25-1, with no clear D. Deletions cut 3 bases from V and 2 bases from J, with 13 bases between. Germline lookup yields CDR1 MGHDK and CDR2 SYGVNS. The length of the CDR3 is 15 residues. The CDR3 DNA reads as TGTGCCAGCAGTGAGGGTTGGGCAGAGCAAGAGACCCAGTACTTC. Translated, it gives CASSEGWAEQETQYF.

CDR3 sequence (DNA): TGCGCCAGCAGCTTTGAAGGGGCTAGGGGAGAGACCCAGTACTTC. Amino acids: CASSFEGARGETQYF. The chain is built from TRBV5-1 and TRBJ2-5; possible D gene TRBD1, 5 bases. Trimming removed 2 bases from V and 4 bases from J, with 15 bases in between. The CDR3 length is 15 residues. The germline gives CDR1 SGHRS, CDR2 YFSETQ.